This T cell receptor (beta chain) stems from a study of blood T cells in healthy people across ages. Study conclusions and caveats: Bulk PBMC profiling left naive and antigen-experienced comparisons inconclusive. Observed TCR beta diversity per million T cells went down as age went up. This fall followed a roughly linear course with age.

Only a few counts were recorded for this clonotype. Its cognate antigen is unknown. This CDR3 is built from 15 residues. With 4 bases removed from V and 6 bases from J, the gap between germline ends came to 18 bases. Germline CDR1 reads SGHRS; CDR2 reads YFSETQ. A second roughly 7 to 11 cycle PCR used barcoded and J-beta primers. Via MiXCR, TCRdb re-called the 5' RACE reads, giving one row per CDR3 protein. The sample has about 1.4 million distinct CDR3 sequences, around 59% seen once; the top ten hold 5% to 7%. This sequence joins TRBV5-1 and TRBJ2-3; weak D call: TRBD1 (5 bases). This sequence originates from a young man in good health. The sequenced sample consisted of blood. This CDR3 reads CASSKSGRVTDTQYF. Here the CDR3 DNA reads TGCGCCAGCAGCAAATCAGGCAGGGTGACGGATACGCAGTATTTT. Full variable domain (outside the CDR3, taken from reference TRBV5-1 and TRBJ2-3): KAGVTQTPRYLIKTRGQQVTLSCSPISGHRSVSWYQQTPGQGLQFLFEYFSETQRNKGNFPGRFSGRQFSNSRSEMNVSTLELGDSALYLCASSKSGRVTDTQYFGPGTRLTVL.